A single sample is the source of the 3 T cell receptor beta chains below, sequenced in a study of blood T cell repertoires in COVID-19. Only in-frame clones appear in the TCRdb table, and some are missing; sequencing was by immunoSEQ multiplex PCR. The sample carries 310,000 or so clones, about nine tenths recorded once. Sequenced input: peripheral blood. All receptors derive from a man younger than 40 with COVID-19, enrolled during active disease.

This clone was found once. The rearrangement uses TRBV19 and TRBJ2-1; 8 bases agree with TRBD2. With V trimmed by 1 base and J by 6 bases, 5 bases remained unmatched. The germline V gene has CDR1 LNHDA and CDR2 SQIVND (reference sequence). The CDR3 spans 15 residues. CDR3 amino acids: CASSIAGGRINEQFF. CDR3 DNA sequence: TGTGCCAGTAGTATAGCGGGAGGGCGAATCAATGAGCAGTTCTTC.

V and J are TRBV9 and TRBJ1-2, with TRBD1 matching over 7 bases. Germline values: CDR1 SGDLS, CDR2 YYNGEE. The CDR3 is 15 amino acids. J gave up 7 bases and V 0 bases, and 9 bases lay outside the gene matches. CDR3 loop: CASSVVEEGAGGYTF. The CDR3 region has the DNA TGTGCCAGCAGCGTAGTGGAGGAGGGGGCGGGTGGCTACACCTTC.

The chain combines TRBV6-5 with TRBJ1-6; 9 positions agree with TRBD1. CDR1 MNHEY and CDR2 SVGAGI come from the germline V gene. CDR3 length: 14 residues. Trimming took 6 bases from V and 8 from J; bases not matched to a gene: 5. The CDR3 bases are TGTGCCAGCAGGAGGACAGGGGTAGATTCACCCCTCCACTTT. Its translation: CASRRTGVDSPLHF.